A selection of T cell receptor beta chains follows, all from one sample in a study of blood T cells in healthy people across ages. From the 5' RACE reads, TCRdb called clonotypes with MiXCR, one entry per CDR3 protein. The data hold 710,000 or so distinct CDR3 sequences, with about 20% observed a single time. Material for sequencing was blood. The receptors were gathered from a man in his 70s in good health. Both conserved end residues are trimmed from each CDR3. Size is omitted from some rows. Given values are once, few, many or a class for expanded clones.

j_call v_call clone_size cdr3_aa
TRBJ1-5 TRBV6-5 . ASRLSGSGNQPQH
TRBJ2-1 TRBV20-1 . SARLAGGRGEQF
TRBJ1-6 TRBV12-3/TRBV12-4 . ASSPPILGRSPLH
TRBJ1-4 TRBV12-3/TRBV12-4 few ASSFGFTAEKLF
TRBJ1-2 TRBV12-3/TRBV12-4 few ASSLERGVYT
TRBJ2-1 TRBV5-5 few ASSLGGLAGGSYNEQF
TRBJ2-2 TRBV12-3/TRBV12-4 few ASRRTKGELF
TRBJ2-1 TRBV20-1 few SARVDRDNEQF
TRBJ2-7 TRBV12-3/TRBV12-4 once ASSSGTSGAYEQY
TRBJ2-3 TRBV12-3/TRBV12-4 . ASSLIRQGADTQY
TRBJ1-3 TRBV12-3/TRBV12-4 . ASSRGQGNTIY
TRBJ1-2 TRBV5-1 . ASSLWLNYGYT
TRBJ2-7 TRBV4-3 . ASSQDRRQGGVEQY
TRBJ2-4 TRBV6-1 . ASSGGLAGGQGNIQY
TRBJ1-2 TRBV28 few ASRGGTGYGYGYT